The 11 T cell receptor beta chains in this list originate from one sample, sequenced in a study of regulatory T cells in long-lasting Graves disease (dated by TCRdb to the early 2020s). Interpreted using the paper, the time point label stands for: newly diagnosed GD, antithyroid drugs for less than 3 months. For both TCR sequencing and RNA sequencing, RNA was extracted from PBMCs in TRIzol. Library construction relied on multiplex PCR. Data came from an Illumina HiSeq 4000. TCR beta libraries were built with iRepertoire HTBI primers and Arm-PCR amplification of CDR3 regions. TCRdb reprocessed the public reads (quality trimming at Q25 with fastp, clone calling with MiXCR) and kept in-frame beta chains. Every distinct CDR3 protein forms one entry, paired with its most common genes and DNA. In this sample the table shows around 400,000 distinct CDR3 sequences, approximately 12% of which occur a single time. The ten largest clones represent approximately 17% of the sample.

The data also belong to a second study, concerning T cells in Graves' hyperthyroidism and ophthalmopathy.

The specimen was peripheral blood mononuclear cells (PBMCs), collected at new diagnosis, from a patient treated with antithyroid drugs. Source of these receptors: a woman aged 18-29 years with Graves disease. Donor details come from another sample of the same person, matched by shared clones.

This clonotype was seen a handful of times. The V call is TRBV20-1, the J call TRBJ1-5; D is uncertain. V was cut by 0 bases and J by 3 bases, with 6 bases left in between. Per germline, CDR1 DFQATT and CDR2 SNEGSKA (reference sequence). The CDR3 consists of 13 residues. This CDR3 reads CSAREQFNQPQHF. The CDR3 DNA reads TGCAGTGCTAGAGAACAGTTCAATCAGCCCCAGCATTTT.

This chain uses TRBV20-1 with TRBJ2-2, with TRBD2 matching 10 bases. Germline values: CDR1 DFQATT, CDR2 SNEGSKA (reference sequence). The CDR3 has 16 amino acids. The J segment lost 7 bases and the V segment lost 0 bases, leaving 8 bases of the junction unmatched. CDR3 protein: CSARDWLAGVGGELFF. The CDR3 DNA follows: TGCAGTGCTAGAGATTGGCTAGCGGGGGTTGGCGGGGAGCTGTTTTTT.

This clonotype was observed many times. This rearrangement joins TRBV12-3 or TRBV12-4 to TRBJ1-1, with 7 bases aligning to TRBD1. J was trimmed by 9 bases and V by 8 bases; bases with no gene match: 12. The CDR3 extends over 13 amino acids. CDR3 residues: CASQTGTVIQAFF. For the CDR3, the DNA is TGTGCCAGCCAGACCGGGACAGTCATCCAAGCTTTCTTT.

This clonotype has more than one count but fewer than ten. A much larger clone lies one base from this, so it may be a read error. This chain links TRBV5-6 with TRBJ2-1; D remains unclear. Trimming removed 0 bases from V and 7 bases from J, with 11 bases in between. Germline V gene sequence: CDR1 SGHDT, CDR2 YYEEEE. The CDR3 totals 14 residues. CDR3 DNA: TGTGCCAGCAGCTTGGCGGCCAGACTTAATGAGCAGTTCTTC. Translation gives CASSLAARLNEQFF.

The J gene is TRBJ2-6, the V gene TRBV18; possible D gene TRBD2, 5 bases. The CDR3 contains 16 residues. Germline CDR1 KGHSH, CDR2 LQKENI. The V gene lost 10 bases and the J gene lost 0 bases, with 16 bases spanning the gap. The CDR3 spells CATFETRASGANVLTF. CDR3 sequence (DNA): TGTGCCACCTTTGAGACGCGGGCCTCTGGGGCCAACGTCCTGACTTTC.

This clonotype was counted only a few times. The chain recombines TRBV6-1 with TRBJ2-3; 10 bases match TRBD2. Trimming cost V 7 bases and J 7 bases; bases outside gene matches: 17. The CDR3 is 17 residues long. The germline CDR1 and CDR2 sequences are MNHNS and SASEGT. The DNA of the CDR3 is TGTGCCAGCACCCCCGGCCGGCTAGCGGGAGATGGGAATACGCAGTATTTT. Encoded protein: CASTPGRLAGDGNTQYF.

In regard to this clonotype: Given a much more abundant clone one base away, this may be a read error. This rearrangement joins TRBV7-9 to TRBJ2-5; 7 nucleotides line up with TRBD2. The trim removed 10 bases at V and 4 bases at J, leaving 12 bases unmatched. Looked up from germline, CDR1 is SEHNR and CDR2 is FQNEAQ (reference sequence). The CDR3 sequence is 14 residues long. CDR3 amino acids: CATTAGVGPETQYF. Here the CDR3 DNA reads TGTGCCACTACGGCGGGAGTTGGACCAGAGACCCAGTACTTC.

Many counts were recorded for this clonotype. The rearrangement uses TRBV5-1 and TRBJ1-1; D is ambiguous. V lost 4 bases to trimming and J lost 4 bases, with 11 bases between them. The CDR3 is 13 amino acids. Looked up from germline, CDR1 is SGHRS and CDR2 is YFSETQ. This CDR3 is CASSVERSTEAFF. DNA for the CDR3: TGCGCCAGCAGCGTTGAGAGATCCACTGAAGCTTTCTTT.

This clonotype was seen ten or more times. The J gene is TRBJ1-1, the V gene TRBV28; D call uncertain. The CDR3 contains 13 residues. The V and J ends lost 5 bases and 10 bases respectively, with 17 bases between them. Germline lookup yields CDR1 MDHEN and CDR2 SYDVKM. For the CDR3, the DNA is TGTGCCAGCAGTCCATGGAGTTGGGGTTCAGCTTTCTTT. Amino acid sequence: CASSPWSWGSAFF.

The table lists this clonotype with many counts. The genes are TRBV6-1 and TRBJ1-2; TRBD1 agrees at 8 bases. The V segment lost 7 bases and the J segment 1 base; nucleotides outside the gene matches: 14. Germline CDR1 and CDR2: MNHNS and SASEGT. This CDR3 region has 17 residues. In DNA form, the CDR3 reads TGTGCCAGCATCCCCGGTCAAGACAGGGGTCTTAACTATGGCTACACCTTC. Translated, it gives CASIPGQDRGLNYGYTF.

This clonotype was counted many times. The CDR3 nucleotides are TGTGCCAGCAGTTTGTCCCTGGGGGAGACCCAGTACTTC. Translating gives CASSLSLGETQYF. The V call is TRBV28, the J call TRBJ2-5; D unclear. Looked up from germline, CDR1 is MDHEN and CDR2 is SYDVKM. This CDR3 spans 13 amino acids. Trimming shortened V by 3 bases and J by 5 bases, and 10 bases separated the two germline ends.